The present T cell receptor (beta chain) was sequenced within a study of cytomegalovirus exposure and HLA in healthy donors. Study-wide results and limits: Rarity held for most TCR sequences, but there were some public TCRs that occurred in many donors. Per a prior analysis, the majority of TCR beta V segments were productive roughly 87% or roughly 30% of the time. Relative to equally common others, HLA-associated TCR beta chains showed greater clonal expansion in a later analysis. It was taken for granted in presence/absence analyses that sequencing depth across donors was roughly uniform.

Worth noting for this clone: Its specificity is unknown.

60 Vbeta and 13 Jbeta primers were used in PCR. Some clones are missing from TCRdb's copy, which holds only in-frame ones; the method was immunoSEQ multiplex PCR. In the table there are 150,000 to 200,000 clones, approximately 85% of which are singletons. The CDR3 is 15 residues long. Trimming left V 1 base short and J 0 bases short, with 7 bases between. CDR1 SEHNR and CDR2 FQNEAQ come from the germline V gene (reference sequence). The sample taken for sequencing was PBMCs. The source of this sequence is a man younger than 35 in good health and CMV-seropositive. The genes are TRBV7-9 and TRBJ1-5, with D possibly matching TRBD1 (5 bases). Here the CDR3 DNA reads TGTGCCAGCAGCTTAGAGGGGTTTAGCAATCAGCCCCAGCATTTT. Amino acids: CASSLEGFSNQPQHF.